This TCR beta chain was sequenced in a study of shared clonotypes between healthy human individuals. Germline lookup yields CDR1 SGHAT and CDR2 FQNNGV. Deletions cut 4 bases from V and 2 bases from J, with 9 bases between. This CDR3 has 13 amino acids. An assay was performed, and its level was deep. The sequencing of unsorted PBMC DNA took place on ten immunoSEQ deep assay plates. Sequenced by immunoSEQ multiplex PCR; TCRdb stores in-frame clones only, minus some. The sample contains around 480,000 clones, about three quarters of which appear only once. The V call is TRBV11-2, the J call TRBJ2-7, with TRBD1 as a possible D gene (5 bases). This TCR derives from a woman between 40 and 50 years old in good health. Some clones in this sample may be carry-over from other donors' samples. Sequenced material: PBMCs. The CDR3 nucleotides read TGTGCCAGCAGCTGGGGCAGGACCTACGAGCAGTACTTC. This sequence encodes CASSWGRTYEQYF.